A single sample gave rise to the 15 T cell receptor beta chains below, sequenced in a study of shared clonotypes between healthy human individuals. Method: immunoSEQ multiplex PCR; TCRdb's copy keeps in-frame clones and lacks some. This table has about 2.3 million clones, approximately 95% appearing once. Source material: naive CD4+ T cells from PBMCs. Subset defined: CD45RA+ positively selected. The receptors were gathered from a man between 18 and 35 years old in good health. Some clones in this sample may be carry-over from other donors' samples.

The chain couples TRBV2 to TRBJ2-1; 10 bases are shared with TRBD2. Germline V gene lookup returns CDR1 SNHLY and CDR2 FYNNEI. The CDR3 length is 18 residues. The V segment lost 6 bases and the J segment 3 bases; nucleotides outside the gene matches: 14. The CDR3 spells CASSLPRGLAGDYNEQFF. DNA of the CDR3: TGTGCCAGCAGCCTCCCCCGGGGGCTAGCGGGAGACTACAATGAGCAGTTCTTC.

The chain couples TRBV7-2 to TRBJ2-1, with D unresolved. V was cut by 5 bases and J by 9 bases, with 11 bases left in between. Germline values: CDR1 SGHTA, CDR2 FQGNSA. The CDR3 totals 12 residues. The CDR3 loop is CASSPQLGEQFF. CDR3 bases: TGTGCCAGCAGCCCTCAGCTGGGTGAGCAGTTCTTC.

The chain links TRBV4-3 to TRBJ2-1, with D hard to call. The V gene lost 4 bases and the J gene lost 8 bases, with 9 bases spanning the gap. The germline V gene encodes CDR1 LGHNA and CDR2 YSLEER. The CDR3 loop spans 12 amino acids. The CDR3: CASSRNSDEQFF. The CDR3 DNA reads as TGCGCCAGCAGCCGGAATTCGGATGAGCAGTTCTTC.

The chain joins TRBV19 to TRBJ2-3; D ambiguous. Germline CDR1 reads LNHDA; CDR2 reads SQIVND (reference sequence). The ends were cut back, 7 bases at V and 5 bases at J, with 13 bases in the middle. The CDR3 loop spans 13 amino acids. The CDR3 is CASKAYRGDTQYF. CDR3 in DNA: TGTGCCAGTAAGGCCTACAGAGGAGATACGCAGTATTTT.

This clone was detected once. The chain combines TRBV23-1 with TRBJ2-3; no firm D call. TRBV23-1 is classed as an ORF, of uncertain function. The ends were cut back, 4 bases at V and 7 bases at J, with 9 bases in the middle. The CDR3 spans 12 residues. This CDR3 reads CASSPPQNTQYF. The CDR3 region has the DNA TGCGCCAGCAGTCCACCCCAGAATACGCAGTATTTT.

The chain is built from TRBV11-3 and TRBJ2-3, with TRBD1 matching over 9 bases. CDR3 length: 18 residues. Trimming removed 0 bases from V and 3 bases from J; junction bases left unmatched: 10. Germline assignment: CDR1 SGHNT and CDR2 YENEEA. The CDR3 loop is CASSLDSLGTGKTDTQYF. The CDR3 DNA reads as TGTGCCAGCAGCTTAGACTCCCTAGGGACAGGGAAGACAGATACGCAGTATTTT.

This chain's CDR3 is CASSLAAHTNTEAFF. The CDR3 DNA is TGCGCCAGCAGCTTGGCGGCACACACGAACACTGAAGCTTTCTTT. The V gene is TRBV5-1, the J gene TRBJ1-1; D ambiguous. Trimming stripped 0 bases from V and 1 base from J, with 10 bases between. Germline values: CDR1 SGHRS, CDR2 YFSETQ. The length of the CDR3 is 15 residues.

The chain recombines TRBV6-5 with TRBJ1-2, with D possibly matching TRBD1 (6 bases). The CDR3 is 13 amino acids. Germline V gene sequence: CDR1 MNHEY, CDR2 SVGAGI. Trimming cost V 6 bases and J 4 bases, with 12 bases left between them. CDR3 sequence: CASRKPGAYGYTF. The CDR3, as DNA: TGTGCCAGCAGGAAACCAGGGGCCTATGGCTACACCTTC.

The rearrangement uses TRBV4-1 and TRBJ2-5, with D maybe TRBD1 (5 bases). The CDR3 contains 12 residues. Germline CDR1 is MGHRA and CDR2 is YSYEKL. V lost 1 base, J lost 9 bases, and 9 bases lay in between. The CDR3 here is CASSQVIGAQYF. DNA for the CDR3: TGCGCCAGCAGCCAAGTAATAGGGGCCCAGTACTTC.

The genes are TRBV6-6 and TRBJ2-5, with 7 bases that match TRBD1. In germline, CDR1 is MNHNY, CDR2 SVGAGI (reference sequence). The CDR3 length is 13 residues. Germline trimming cut 6 bases from V and 2 bases from J; bases unmatched to any gene: 3. This CDR3 reads CASRRDRQETQYF. CDR3 nucleotide sequence: TGTGCCAGCAGACGGGACAGACAAGAGACCCAGTACTTC.

The CDR3 protein is CASSIGTAEVRSNVLTF. The CDR3 DNA follows: TGCGCCAGCAGCATTGGGACAGCCGAGGTTCGATCCAACGTCCTGACTTTC. This chain links TRBV5-1 with TRBJ2-6; 7 bases match TRBD1. Trimming removed 4 bases from V and 8 bases from J; junction bases left unmatched: 15. Germline V lookup: CDR1 SGHRS, CDR2 YFSETQ. This CDR3 is 17 amino acids long.

This chain joins TRBV29-1 and TRBJ2-3; the D is unclear. V lost 3 bases and J lost 0, with 16 bases in between. Germline assignment: CDR1 SQVTM and CDR2 ANQGSEA. The CDR3 has 16 residues. CDR3 in DNA: TGCAGCGTTGATGGTACAGCCACCTCTAGCACAGATACGCAGTATTTT. Protein sequence: CSVDGTATSSTDTQYF.

This chain uses TRBV7-2 with TRBJ1-2; 7 positions agree with TRBD1. Germline CDR1 SGHTA, CDR2 FQGNSA. The junction had 5 bases not matched to a gene; V was cut back by 1 base and J by 3 bases. This CDR3 spans 15 amino acids. The CDR3, as DNA: TGTGCCAGCAGCTTAGGCCCAGGGGGGGACTATGGCTACACCTTC. Translating it yields CASSLGPGGDYGYTF.

The chain carries TRBV2 and TRBJ1-1; D may be TRBD1 (5 bases). CDR1 and CDR2 (germline): SNHLY, FYNNEI. The CDR3 is made up of 14 amino acids. V lost 5 bases and J lost 2, with 12 bases in between. CDR3 nucleotide sequence: TGTGCCAGCAGTAGGGCAGGGCCCAACACTGAAGCTTTCTTT. Protein sequence: CASSRAGPNTEAFF.

Turning to this clone: This sample also contains other DNA sequences that code for the same CDR3. The chain couples TRBV7-3 to TRBJ2-3, with 9 bases aligning to TRBD1. The CDR3 consists of 14 residues. Germline CDR1 reads SGHTA; CDR2 reads FQGTGA. The trim removed 5 bases at V and 1 base at J, leaving 1 base unmatched. CDR3 in amino acids: CASSRQGGTDTQYF. The CDR3 coding sequence is TGTGCCAGCAGCCGACAGGGGGGCACAGATACGCAGTATTTT.